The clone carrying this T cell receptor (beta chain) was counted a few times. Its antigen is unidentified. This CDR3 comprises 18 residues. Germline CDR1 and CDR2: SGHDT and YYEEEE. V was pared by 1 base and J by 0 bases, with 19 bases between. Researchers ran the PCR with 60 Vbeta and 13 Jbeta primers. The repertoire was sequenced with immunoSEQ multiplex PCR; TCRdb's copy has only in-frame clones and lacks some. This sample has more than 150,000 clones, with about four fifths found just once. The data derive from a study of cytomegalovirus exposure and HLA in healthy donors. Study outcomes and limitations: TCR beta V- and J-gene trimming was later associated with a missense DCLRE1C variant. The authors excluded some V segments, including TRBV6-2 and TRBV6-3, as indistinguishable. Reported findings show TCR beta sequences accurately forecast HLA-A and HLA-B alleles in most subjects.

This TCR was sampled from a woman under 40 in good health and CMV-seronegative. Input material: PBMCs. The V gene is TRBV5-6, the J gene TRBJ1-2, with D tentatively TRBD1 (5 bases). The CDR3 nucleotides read TGTGCCAGCAGCTTGTGGGCAGGGCGAAAACCCGCTAACTATGGCTACACCTTC. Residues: CASSLWAGRKPANYGYTF.